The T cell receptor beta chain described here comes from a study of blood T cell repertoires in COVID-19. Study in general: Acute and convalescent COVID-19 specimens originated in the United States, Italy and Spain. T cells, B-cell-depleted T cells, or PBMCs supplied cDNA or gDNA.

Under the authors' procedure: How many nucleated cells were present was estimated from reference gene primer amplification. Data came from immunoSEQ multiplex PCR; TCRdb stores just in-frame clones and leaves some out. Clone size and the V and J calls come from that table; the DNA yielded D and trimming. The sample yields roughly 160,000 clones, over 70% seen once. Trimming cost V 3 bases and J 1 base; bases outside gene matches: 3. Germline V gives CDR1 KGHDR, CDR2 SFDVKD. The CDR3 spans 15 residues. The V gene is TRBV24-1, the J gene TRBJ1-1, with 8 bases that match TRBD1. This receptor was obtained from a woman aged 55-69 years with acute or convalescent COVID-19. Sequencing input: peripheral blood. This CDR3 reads CATSDDRGPNTEAFF. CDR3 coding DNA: TGTGCCACCAGTGATGACAGGGGCCCGAACACTGAAGCTTTCTTT.